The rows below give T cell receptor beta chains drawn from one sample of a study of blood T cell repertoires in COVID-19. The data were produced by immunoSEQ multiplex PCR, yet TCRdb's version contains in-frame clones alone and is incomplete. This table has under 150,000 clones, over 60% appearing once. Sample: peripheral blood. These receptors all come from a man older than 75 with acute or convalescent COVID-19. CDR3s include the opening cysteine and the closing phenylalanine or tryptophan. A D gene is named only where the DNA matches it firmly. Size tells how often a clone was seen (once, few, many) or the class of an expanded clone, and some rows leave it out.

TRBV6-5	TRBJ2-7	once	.	TGTGCCAGCGGGCTGCCAAGAACCTACGAGCAGTACTTC	CASGLPRTYEQYF
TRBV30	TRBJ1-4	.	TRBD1	TGTGCCTGGAACTCCGGGACAGGGAGAGAAAAACTGTTTTTT	CAWNSGTGREKLFF
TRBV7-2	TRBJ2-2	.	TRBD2	TGTGCCAGCAGCTTAAGGCCGGGGGGATCCACCGGGGAGCTGTTTTTT	CASSLRPGGSTGELFF
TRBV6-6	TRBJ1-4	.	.	TGTGCCAGCAGTTACACAGGGACGGGTGAAAAACTGTTTTTT	CASSYTGTGEKLFF
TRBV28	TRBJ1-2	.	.	TGTGCCAGCAGGAAAACCCCGACAGGAATCTATGGCTACACCTTC	CASRKTPTGIYGYTF
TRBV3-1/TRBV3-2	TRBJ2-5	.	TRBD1	TGTGCCAGCAGCCAGGACAGGGGGCGCCGGGAGACCCAGTACTTC	CASSQDRGRRETQYF
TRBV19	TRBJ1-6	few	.	TGTGCCAGTAGTCACGCTCAGGCCGGTAATTCACCCCTCCACTTT	CASSHAQAGNSPLHF
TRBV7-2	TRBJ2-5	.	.	TGTGCCAGCAGCCCTGGGAGGAAGGAGACCCAGTACTTC	CASSPGRKETQYF
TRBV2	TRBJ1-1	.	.	TGTGCCAGCAGTGAAGCGCTTGGCCACCCGGGGACTGAAGCTTTCTTT	CASSEALGHPGTEAFF
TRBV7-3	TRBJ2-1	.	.	TGTGCCAGCAGCTCCGGAGGACAGCTCAATGAGCAGTTCTTC	CASSSGGQLNEQFF
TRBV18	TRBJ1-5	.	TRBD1	TGTGCCAGCTCTTCCGGGACAGGGGGCAATCAGCCCCAGCATTTT	CASSSGTGGNQPQHF
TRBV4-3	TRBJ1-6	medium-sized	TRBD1	TGCGCCAGCAGCCAAGATCCCCCCGGGACAGTAGGCAATTCACCCCTCCACTTT	CASSQDPPGTVGNSPLHF
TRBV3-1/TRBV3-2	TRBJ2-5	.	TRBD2	TGTGCCAGCAGTCCTCGACTAGCGGGGGAAGAGACCCAGTACTTC	CASSPRLAGEETQYF
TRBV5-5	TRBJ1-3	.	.	TGTGCCAGCAGCCTGGGAGGTCCCGGAAACACCATATATTTT	CASSLGGPGNTIYF
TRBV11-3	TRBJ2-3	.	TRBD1	TGTGCCAGCAGCTACAGACAGGGGGCAACGGATACGCAGTATTTT	CASSYRQGATDTQYF
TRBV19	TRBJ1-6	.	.	TGTGCCAGTAGTCTAATGAGCTCCTATAATTCACCCCTCCACTTT	CASSLMSSYNSPLHF